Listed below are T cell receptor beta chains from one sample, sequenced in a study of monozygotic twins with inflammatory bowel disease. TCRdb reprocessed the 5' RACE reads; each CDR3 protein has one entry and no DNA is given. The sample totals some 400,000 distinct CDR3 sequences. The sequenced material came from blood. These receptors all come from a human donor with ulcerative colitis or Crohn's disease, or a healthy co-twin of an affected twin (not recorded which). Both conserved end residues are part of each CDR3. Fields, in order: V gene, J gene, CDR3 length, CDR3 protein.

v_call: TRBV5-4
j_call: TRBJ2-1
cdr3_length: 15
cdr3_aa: CASSFSRGPYNEQFF

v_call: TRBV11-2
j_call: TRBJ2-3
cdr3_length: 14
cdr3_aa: CASSWGTGGDTQYF

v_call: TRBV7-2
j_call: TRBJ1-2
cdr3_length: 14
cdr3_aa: CASSSSGGNYGYTF

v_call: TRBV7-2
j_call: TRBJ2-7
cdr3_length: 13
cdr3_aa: CASSLAGAGEQYF

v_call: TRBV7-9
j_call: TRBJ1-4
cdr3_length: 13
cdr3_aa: CASSPLDIEKLFF

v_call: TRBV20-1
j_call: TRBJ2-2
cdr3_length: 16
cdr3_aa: CSARDYQGTNTGELFF

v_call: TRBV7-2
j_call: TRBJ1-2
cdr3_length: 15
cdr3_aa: CASSLRDRVRDGYTF

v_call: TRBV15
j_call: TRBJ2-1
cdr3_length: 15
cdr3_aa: CATRQGRGVYNEQFF

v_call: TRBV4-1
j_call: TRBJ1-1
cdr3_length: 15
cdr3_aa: CASSLGQGAGTEAFF

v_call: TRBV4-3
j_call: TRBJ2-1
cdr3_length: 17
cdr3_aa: CASSQAFTSGKVNEQFF

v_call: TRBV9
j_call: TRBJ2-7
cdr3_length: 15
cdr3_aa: CASSVAWTGPYEQYF

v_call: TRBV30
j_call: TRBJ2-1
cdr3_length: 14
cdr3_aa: CAWVGLAGDNEQFF

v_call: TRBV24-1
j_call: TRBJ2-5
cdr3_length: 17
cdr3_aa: CATSDQAASGSQETQYF

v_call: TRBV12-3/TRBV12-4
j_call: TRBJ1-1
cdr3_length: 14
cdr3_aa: CASSSRGGGTEAFF

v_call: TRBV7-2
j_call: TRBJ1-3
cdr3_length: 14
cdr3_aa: CASSYGGPGNTIYF

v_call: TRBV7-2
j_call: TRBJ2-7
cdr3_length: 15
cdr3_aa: CASSSVAGEAYEQYF

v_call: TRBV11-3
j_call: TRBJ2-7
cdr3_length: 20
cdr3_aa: CASSLVPPGLLAGTSYEQYF